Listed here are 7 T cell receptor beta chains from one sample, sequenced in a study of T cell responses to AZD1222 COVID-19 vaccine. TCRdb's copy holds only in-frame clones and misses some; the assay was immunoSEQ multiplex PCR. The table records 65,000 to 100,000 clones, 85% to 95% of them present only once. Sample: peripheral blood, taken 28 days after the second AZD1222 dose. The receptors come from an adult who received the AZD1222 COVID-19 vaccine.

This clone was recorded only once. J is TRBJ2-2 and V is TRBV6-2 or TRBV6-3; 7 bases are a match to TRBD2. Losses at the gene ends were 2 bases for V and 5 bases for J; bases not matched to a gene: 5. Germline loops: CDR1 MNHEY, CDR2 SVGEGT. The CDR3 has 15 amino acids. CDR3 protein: CASSYGREWTGELFF. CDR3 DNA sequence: TGTGCCAGCAGTTACGGGCGGGAGTGGACCGGGGAGCTGTTTTTT.

The CDR3 here is CASSFGTSYSNQPQHF. Here the CDR3 DNA reads TGTGCCAGCAGTTTCGGGACTTCTTATAGCAATCAGCCCCAGCATTTT. V gene TRBV3-1 (or the pseudogene TRBV3-2) combines with J gene TRBJ1-5, with D perhaps matching TRBD1 (5 bases). The CDR3 extends over 16 amino acids. Per the germline V gene, CDR1 is LGHDT and CDR2 is YNNKEL (reference sequence). Trimming took 6 bases from V and 0 from J, leaving 15 bases between them.

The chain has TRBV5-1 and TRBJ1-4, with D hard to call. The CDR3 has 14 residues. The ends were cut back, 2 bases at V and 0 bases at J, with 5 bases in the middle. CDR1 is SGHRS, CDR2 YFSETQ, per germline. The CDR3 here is CASSFGSTNEKLFF. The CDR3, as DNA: TGCGCCAGCAGCTTCGGCTCAACTAATGAAAAACTGTTTTTT.

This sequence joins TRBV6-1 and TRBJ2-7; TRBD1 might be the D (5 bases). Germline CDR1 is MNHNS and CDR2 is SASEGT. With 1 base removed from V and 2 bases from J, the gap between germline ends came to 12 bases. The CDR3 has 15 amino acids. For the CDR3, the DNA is TGTGCCAGCAGTGAAGGTGGGGCGACCACCTACGAGCAGTACTTC. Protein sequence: CASSEGGATTYEQYF.

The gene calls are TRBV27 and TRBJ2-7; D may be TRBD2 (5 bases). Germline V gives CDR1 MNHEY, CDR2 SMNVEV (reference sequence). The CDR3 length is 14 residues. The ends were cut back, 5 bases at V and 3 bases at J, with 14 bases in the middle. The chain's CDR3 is CASSPRVAYYEQYF. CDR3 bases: TGTGCCAGCAGTCCGCGGGTCGCATACTACGAGCAGTACTTC.

This CDR3 is CATSDLQEFTSGSPYEQYF. CDR3 DNA: TGTGCCACCAGTGATTTGCAGGAGTTCACTAGCGGGAGCCCCTACGAGCAGTACTTC. The J gene is TRBJ2-7, the V gene TRBV24-1, with 11 bases aligning to TRBD2. The CDR3 runs 19 residues. Germline lookup yields CDR1 KGHDR and CDR2 SFDVKD. V trimming: 0 bases; J trimming: 2 bases; junction bases outside the gene matches: 11.

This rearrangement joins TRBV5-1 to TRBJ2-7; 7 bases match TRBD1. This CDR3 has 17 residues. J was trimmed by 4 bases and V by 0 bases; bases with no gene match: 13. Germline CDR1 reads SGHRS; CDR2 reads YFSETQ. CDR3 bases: TGCGCCAGCAGCTTGGCCAGGGGGTCGACTACTTATTACGAGCAGTACTTC. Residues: CASSLARGSTTYYEQYF. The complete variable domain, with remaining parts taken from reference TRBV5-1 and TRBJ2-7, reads KAGVTQTPRYLIKTRGQQVTLSCSPISGHRSVSWYQQTPGQGLQFLFEYFSETQRNKGNFPGRFSGRQFSNSRSEMNVSTLELGDSALYLCASSLARGSTTYYEQYFGPGTRLTVT.